This TCR beta chain emerged from a study of T cell responses to AZD1222 COVID-19 vaccine. CDR1 is SGHTA, CDR2 FQGNSA, per germline. Trimming left V 5 bases short and J 5 bases short, with 12 bases between. There are 14 residues in the CDR3. Repertoires were generated with immunoSEQ multiplex PCR, while TCRdb's copy carries only in-frame clones and drops some. In the table there are approximately 70,000 clones, 84% of which are singletons. Sample: peripheral blood, taken on day 0 of AZD1222 vaccination. This clonotype originated in an adult in good health. The rearrangement links TRBV7-2 to TRBJ1-4; D is unresolved. The CDR3 bases are TGTGCCAGCAGCCCGGCCGGCCCAAATGAAAAACTGTTTTTT. This gives the protein CASSPAGPNEKLFF.